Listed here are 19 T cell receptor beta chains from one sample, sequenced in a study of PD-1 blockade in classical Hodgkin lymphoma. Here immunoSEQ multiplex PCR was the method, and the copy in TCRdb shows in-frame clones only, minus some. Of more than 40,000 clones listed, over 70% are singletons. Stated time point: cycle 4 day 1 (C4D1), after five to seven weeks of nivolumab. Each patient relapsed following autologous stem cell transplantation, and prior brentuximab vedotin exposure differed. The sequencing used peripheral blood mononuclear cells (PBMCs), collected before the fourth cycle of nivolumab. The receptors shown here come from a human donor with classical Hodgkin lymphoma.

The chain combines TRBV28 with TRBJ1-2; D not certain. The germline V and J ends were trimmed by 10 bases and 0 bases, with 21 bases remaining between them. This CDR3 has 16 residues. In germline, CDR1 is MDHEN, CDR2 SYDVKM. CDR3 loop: CATVKTEMLTNYGYTF. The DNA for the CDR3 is TGTGCCACCGTTAAGACCGAGATGCTGACTAACTATGGCTACACCTTC.

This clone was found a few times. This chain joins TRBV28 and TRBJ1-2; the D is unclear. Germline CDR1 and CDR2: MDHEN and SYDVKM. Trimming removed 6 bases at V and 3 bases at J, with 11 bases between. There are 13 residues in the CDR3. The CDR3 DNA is TGTGCCAGCAGCTGGAAAACTGACTATGGCTACACCTTC. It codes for CASSWKTDYGYTF.

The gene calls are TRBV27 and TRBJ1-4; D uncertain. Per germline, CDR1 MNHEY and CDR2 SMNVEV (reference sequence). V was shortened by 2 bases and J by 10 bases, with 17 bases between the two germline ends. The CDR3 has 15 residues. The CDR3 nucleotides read TGTGCCAGCAGTTTAGGTGGGTCCAGATCGGGAAAACTGTTTTTT. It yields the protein CASSLGGSRSGKLFF.

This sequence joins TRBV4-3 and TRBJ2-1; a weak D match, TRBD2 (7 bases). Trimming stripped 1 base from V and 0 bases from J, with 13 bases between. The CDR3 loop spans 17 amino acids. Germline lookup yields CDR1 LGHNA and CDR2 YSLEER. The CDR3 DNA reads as TGCGCCAGCAGCCAAGGACGGGGGGCTTTCTCCTACAATGAGCAGTTCTTC. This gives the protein CASSQGRGAFSYNEQFF.

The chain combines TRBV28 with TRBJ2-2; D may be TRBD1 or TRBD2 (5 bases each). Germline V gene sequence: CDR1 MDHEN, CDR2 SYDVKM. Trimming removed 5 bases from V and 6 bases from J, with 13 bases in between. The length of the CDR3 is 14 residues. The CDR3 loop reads CASSPGHHAGELFF. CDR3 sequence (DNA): TGTGCCAGCAGTCCGGGGCACCACGCCGGGGAGCTGTTTTTT. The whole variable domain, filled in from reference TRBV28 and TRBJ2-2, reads DVKVTQSSRYLVKRTGEKVFLECVQDMDHENMFWYRQDPGLGLRLIYFSYDVKMKEKGDIPEGYSVSREKKERFSLILESASTNQTSMYLCASSPGHHAGELFFGEGSRLTVL.

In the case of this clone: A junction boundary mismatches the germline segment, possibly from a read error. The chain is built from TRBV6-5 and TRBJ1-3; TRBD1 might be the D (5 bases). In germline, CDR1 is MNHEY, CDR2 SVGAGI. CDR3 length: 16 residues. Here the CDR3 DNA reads TGTGCCAGCAATTACCTGCGGCAGGGCGTTAGTAACACCATATATTTT. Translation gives CASNYLRQGVSNTIYF.

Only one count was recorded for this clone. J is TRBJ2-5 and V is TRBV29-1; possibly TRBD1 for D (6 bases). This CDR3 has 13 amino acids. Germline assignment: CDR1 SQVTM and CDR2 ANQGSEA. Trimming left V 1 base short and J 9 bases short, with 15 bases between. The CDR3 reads CSVEGDTERAQYF. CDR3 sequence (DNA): TGCAGCGTTGAAGGGGACACGGAACGGGCCCAGTACTTC.

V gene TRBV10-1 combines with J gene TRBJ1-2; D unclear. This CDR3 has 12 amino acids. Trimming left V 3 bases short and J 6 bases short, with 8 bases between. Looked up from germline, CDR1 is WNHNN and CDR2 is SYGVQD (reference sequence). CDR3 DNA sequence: TGCGCCAGCAGTGATGCCTCCCATGGCTACACCTTC. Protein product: CASSDASHGYTF.

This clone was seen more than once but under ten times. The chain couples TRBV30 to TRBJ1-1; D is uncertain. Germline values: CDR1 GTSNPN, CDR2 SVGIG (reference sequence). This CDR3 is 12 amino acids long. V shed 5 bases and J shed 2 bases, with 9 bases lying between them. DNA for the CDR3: TGTGCCTGGGGGGTCACAAACACTGAAGCTTTCTTT. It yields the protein CAWGVTNTEAFF.

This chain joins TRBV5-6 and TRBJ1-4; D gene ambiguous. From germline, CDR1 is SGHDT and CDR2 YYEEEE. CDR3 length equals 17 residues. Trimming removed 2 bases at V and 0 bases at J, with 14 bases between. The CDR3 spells CASSFRGLLTTNEKLFF. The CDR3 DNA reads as TGTGCCAGCAGCTTCAGAGGCTTACTTACAACTAATGAAAAACTGTTTTTT. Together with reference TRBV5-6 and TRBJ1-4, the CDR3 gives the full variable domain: DAGVTQSPTHLIKTRGQQVTLRCSPKSGHDTVSWYQQALGQGPQFIFQYYEEEERQRGNFPDRFSGHQFPNYSSELNVNALLLGDSALYLCASSFRGLLTTNEKLFFGSGTQLSVL.

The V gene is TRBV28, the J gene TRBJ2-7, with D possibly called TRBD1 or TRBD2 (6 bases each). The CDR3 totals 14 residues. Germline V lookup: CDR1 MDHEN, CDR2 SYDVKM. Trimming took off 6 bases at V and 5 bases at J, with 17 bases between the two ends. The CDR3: CASRSLGGGDEQYF. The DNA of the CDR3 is TGTGCCAGCAGGTCCCTCGGAGGGGGTGACGAGCAGTACTTC.

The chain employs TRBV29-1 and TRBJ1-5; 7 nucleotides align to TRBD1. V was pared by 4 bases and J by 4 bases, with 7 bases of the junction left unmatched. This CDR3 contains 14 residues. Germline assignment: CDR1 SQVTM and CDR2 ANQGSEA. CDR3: CSVAEGARNQPQHF. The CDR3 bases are TGCAGCGTTGCTGAGGGGGCCCGAAATCAGCCCCAGCATTTT.

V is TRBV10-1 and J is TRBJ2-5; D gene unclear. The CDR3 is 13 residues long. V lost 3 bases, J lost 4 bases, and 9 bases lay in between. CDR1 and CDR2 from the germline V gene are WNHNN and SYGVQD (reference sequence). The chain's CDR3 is CASSDGMRETQYF. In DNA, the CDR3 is TGCGCCAGCAGTGATGGGATGCGAGAGACCCAGTACTTC.

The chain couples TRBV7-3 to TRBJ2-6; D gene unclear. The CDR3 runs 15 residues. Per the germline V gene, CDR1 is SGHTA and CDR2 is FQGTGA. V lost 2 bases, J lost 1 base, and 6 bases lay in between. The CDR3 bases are TGTGCCAGCAGCTTATGGGGTTCTGGGGCCAACGTCCTGACTTTC. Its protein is CASSLWGSGANVLTF.

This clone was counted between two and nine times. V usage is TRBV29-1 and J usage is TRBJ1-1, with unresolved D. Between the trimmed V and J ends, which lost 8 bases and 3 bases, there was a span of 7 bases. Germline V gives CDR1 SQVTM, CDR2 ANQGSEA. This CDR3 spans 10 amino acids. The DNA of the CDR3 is TGCAGCCTCGGGGACACTGAAGCTTTCTTT. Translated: CSLGDTEAFF.

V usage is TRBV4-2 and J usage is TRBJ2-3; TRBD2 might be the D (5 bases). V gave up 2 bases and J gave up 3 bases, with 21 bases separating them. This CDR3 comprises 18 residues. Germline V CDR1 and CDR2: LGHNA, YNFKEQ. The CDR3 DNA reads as TGTGCCAGCAGCCAATCGGGGTCGGTTGAGGTTTTTACAGATACGCAGTATTTT. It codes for CASSQSGSVEVFTDTQYF.

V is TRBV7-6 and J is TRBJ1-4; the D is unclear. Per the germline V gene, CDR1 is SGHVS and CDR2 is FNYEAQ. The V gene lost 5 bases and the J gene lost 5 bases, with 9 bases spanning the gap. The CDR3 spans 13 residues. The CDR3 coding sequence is TGTGCCAGCAGCCCCGCGGTCAATGAAAAACTGTTTTTT. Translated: CASSPAVNEKLFF.

CDR3 loop: CASSSQRAGDTQYF. The CDR3 region has the DNA TGTGCCAGCAGCTCCCAGCGGGCCGGGGATACGCAGTATTTT. This chain connects TRBV5-6 to TRBJ2-3, with D maybe TRBD2 (6 bases). The CDR3 totals 14 residues. Trimming cost V 3 bases and J 6 bases, with 14 bases left between them. CDR1 SGHDT and CDR2 YYEEEE come from the germline V gene. Variable domain in full (rest from reference TRBV5-6 and TRBJ2-3): DAGVTQSPTHLIKTRGQQVTLRCSPKSGHDTVSWYQQALGQGPQFIFQYYEEEERQRGNFPDRFSGHQFPNYSSELNVNALLLGDSALYLCASSSQRAGDTQYFGPGTRLTVL.

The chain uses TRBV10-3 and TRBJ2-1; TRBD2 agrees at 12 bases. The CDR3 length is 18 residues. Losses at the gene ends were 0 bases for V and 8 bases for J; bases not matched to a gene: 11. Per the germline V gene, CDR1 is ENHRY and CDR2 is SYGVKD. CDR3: CAISESPSGGAPFDEQFF. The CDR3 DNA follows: TGTGCCATCAGTGAGTCGCCTAGCGGGGGGGCCCCATTTGATGAGCAGTTCTTC.